This record concerns one T cell receptor (beta chain) sequence. The antigen is undetermined. Data came from immunoSEQ multiplex PCR; TCRdb stores just in-frame clones and leaves some out. The sample includes about 410,000 clones, approximately 91% seen only once; the top ten take more than 3%. This entry belongs to a study of Ad26.COV2.S vaccination and SARS-CoV-2 variants. Study-wide results and limits: Across vaccine and placebo recipients, the breadth of non-spike TCRs was similar. Marked by substantial breadth, spike-specific CD8+ and CD4+ T cell responses were reportedly seen after vaccination.

The treatment here: roughly 20 received Ad26.COV2.S at low or high dose, single or two shots; roughly 5 received placebo; per-sample allocation not given. Sampling happened 63 days after the first vaccine or placebo injection. Adults aged 18-55 years in Boston included the donor. Sequences were derived from peripheral blood, sampled in a trial of Ad26.COV2.S vaccine versus placebo. The sequence came from a person aged 18-65 years who received the Ad26.COV2.S COVID-19 vaccine or a placebo.

The CDR3: CAISVGTGTKTQYF. The CDR3 DNA reads as TGTGCCATCAGTGTGGGGACCGGCACCAAGACCCAGTACTTC. The chain couples TRBV10-3 to TRBJ2-5; D assignment may be TRBD1 or TRBD2 (5 bases each). Germline V lookup: CDR1 ENHRY, CDR2 SYGVKD. The CDR3 consists of 14 residues. The germline V and J ends were trimmed by 4 bases and 6 bases, with 15 bases remaining between them.